Presented here are 15 T cell receptor beta chains from one specimen sequenced in a study of blood T cell repertoires in COVID-19. TCRdb's copy holds only in-frame clones and misses some; the assay was immunoSEQ multiplex PCR. The profile shows around 250,000 clones, roughly 84% of them singletons. The sample consisted of peripheral blood. Source of these receptors: a woman aged 40 to 50 who had recovered from COVID-19.

The V gene is TRBV14, the J gene TRBJ1-6; D call uncertain. This CDR3 is 14 amino acids long. Per germline, CDR1 SGHDN and CDR2 FVKESK. The V end was cut by 1 base, the J end by 4 bases, with 5 bases between. The DNA for the CDR3 is TGTGCCAGCAGCCAAGTGTCTTATAATTCACCCCTCCACTTT. Translation: CASSQVSYNSPLHF.

The chain recombines TRBV2 with TRBJ1-1, with D uncertain. The CDR3 runs to 13 residues. V lost 7 bases and J 2 bases, leaving 11 bases between the germline ends. Per germline, CDR1 SNHLY and CDR2 FYNNEI. In DNA, the CDR3 is TGTGCCAGCACGGTTGGGCCAAACACTGAAGCTTTCTTT. Translated, it gives CASTVGPNTEAFF.

The chain is built from TRBV6-1 and TRBJ2-2; 9 positions match TRBD1. In germline, CDR1 is MNHNS, CDR2 SASEGT. The CDR3 has 16 residues. Trimming took 4 bases from V and 6 from J; bases not matched to a gene: 9. The CDR3 loop is CASSARDRESPGELFF. The CDR3 DNA sequence: TGTGCCAGCAGTGCCCGGGACAGGGAGTCCCCCGGGGAGCTGTTTTTT.

CDR3 region: CSVEGQGVNTEAFF. The CDR3 DNA is TGCAGCGTTGAAGGACAGGGGGTGAACACTGAAGCTTTCTTT. The chain carries TRBV29-1 and TRBJ1-1; TRBD1 matches at 9 bases. V shed 1 base, J shed 0 bases, and the junction held 0 bases outside the gene matches. Germline-derived CDR1 and CDR2 are SQVTM and ANQGSEA. The CDR3 sequence is 14 residues long.

J is TRBJ1-2 and V is TRBV19, with D possibly TRBD1 on 6 matching bases. Trimming shortened V by 7 bases and J by 7 bases, and 10 bases separated the two germline ends. This CDR3 region has 11 residues. Germline CDR1 LNHDA, CDR2 SQIVND (reference sequence). DNA of the CDR3: TGTGCCAGTAAGACAGGCGGTGGCTACACCTTC. It translates to CASKTGGGYTF.

For this clone: The same CDR3 is also encoded by other DNA sequences in this sample. The chain is built from TRBV30 and TRBJ1-2, with D perhaps TRBD1 (5 bases). The CDR3 is 12 amino acids. The V and J ends lost 1 base and 4 bases respectively, with 7 bases between them. CDR1 is GTSNPN and CDR2 is SVGIG in the germline V gene (reference sequence). CDR3 coding DNA: TGTGCCTGGAGTGGCGGGGCCTATGGCTACACCTTC. Its translation is CAWSGGAYGYTF.

The chain has TRBV2 and TRBJ2-7; TRBD2 might be the D (6 bases). The CDR3 loop spans 15 amino acids. CDR1 and CDR2 from the germline V gene are SNHLY and FYNNEI. The V and J ends lost 4 bases and 3 bases respectively, with 16 bases between them. The CDR3 DNA is TGTGCCAGCAGTGTCGGGAACCGGGACTTCTACGAGCAGTACTTC. Its translation: CASSVGNRDFYEQYF.

The J gene is TRBJ1-2, the V gene TRBV29-1; D gene ambiguous. Germline assignment: CDR1 SQVTM and CDR2 ANQGSEA. The CDR3 length is 11 residues. The germline V and J ends were trimmed by 7 bases and 1 base, with 7 bases remaining between them. The CDR3 DNA reads TGCAGCGCCATACTTAACTATGGCTACACCTTC. The encoded protein is CSAILNYGYTF. The full variable domain, in which reference TRBV29-1 and TRBJ1-2 provide the parts outside the CDR3, is SAVISQKPSRDICQRGTSLTIQCQVDSQVTMMFWYRQQPGQSLTLIATANQGSEATYESGFVIDKFPISRPNLTFSTLTVSNMSPEDSSIYLCSAILNYGYTFGSGTRLTVV.

The genes are TRBV30 and TRBJ1-5, with a tentative D call TRBD1 (5 bases). Trimming shortened V by 6 bases and J by 5 bases, and 14 bases separated the two germline ends. Germline V gives CDR1 GTSNPN, CDR2 SVGIG (reference sequence). This CDR3 comprises 13 residues. The CDR3 DNA sequence: TGTGCCTGTTCTCGACAGACGGATCAGCCCCAGCATTTT. Protein sequence: CACSRQTDQPQHF.

The rearrangement uses TRBV3-1 (or the pseudogene TRBV3-2) and TRBJ1-4; possibly TRBD1 for D (6 bases). There are 13 residues in the CDR3. V gave up 4 bases and J gave up 7 bases, with 10 bases separating them. Germline V gene sequence: CDR1 LGHDT, CDR2 YNNKEL (reference sequence). The CDR3: CASSPGGREKLFF. CDR3 bases: TGTGCCAGCAGCCCCGGGGGGCGTGAAAAACTGTTTTTT.

This clone was detected a few times. The chain uses TRBV6-4 and TRBJ1-5; D uncertain. Trimming took off 3 bases at V and 2 bases at J, with 8 bases between the two ends. This CDR3 spans 14 amino acids. The germline V gene encodes CDR1 MRHNA and CDR2 SNTAGT. The CDR3 region has the DNA TGTGCCAGCAGTGAAAGGGAGGGCAATCAGCCCCAGCATTTT. It codes for CASSEREGNQPQHF.

The chain employs TRBV28 and TRBJ1-1; D gene unclear. The CDR3 is made up of 18 amino acids. The V gene lost 2 bases and the J gene lost 0 bases, with 19 bases spanning the gap. Germline V gene lookup returns CDR1 MDHEN and CDR2 SYDVKM. The CDR3 DNA is TGTGCCAGCAGTTTAGGTCGATTCGGGATCGGTTTGAACACTGAAGCTTTCTTT. It codes for CASSLGRFGIGLNTEAFF.

This chain uses TRBV3-1 (or the pseudogene TRBV3-2) with TRBJ2-1; 7 bases are a match to TRBD1. Germline values: CDR1 LGHDT, CDR2 YNNKEL (reference sequence). There are 17 residues in the CDR3. J was trimmed by 4 bases and V by 3 bases; bases with no gene match: 12. The CDR3 spells CASSHVIPGQRYNEQFF. For the CDR3, the DNA is TGTGCCAGCAGCCACGTCATTCCGGGACAGCGGTACAATGAGCAGTTCTTC.

The chain carries TRBV28 and TRBJ2-5; TRBD2 matches at 11 bases. The V and J ends lost 3 bases and 5 bases, in that order; junction bases with no gene match: 8. The V gene's germline CDR1 is MDHEN and CDR2 SYDVKM. The CDR3 is 16 amino acids. DNA of the CDR3: TGTGCCAGCAGTTTTTCTAGCGGGGGGCCCGGGGAGACCCAGTACTTC. The encoded protein is CASSFSSGGPGETQYF. Complete variable domain (other parts from reference TRBV28 and TRBJ2-5): DVKVTQSSRYLVKRTGEKVFLECVQDMDHENMFWYRQDPGLGLRLIYFSYDVKMKEKGDIPEGYSVSREKKERFSLILESASTNQTSMYLCASSFSSGGPGETQYFGPGTRLLVL.

This clone was counted a single time. V usage is TRBV28 and J usage is TRBJ1-2; 9 nucleotides align to TRBD1. The CDR3 is made up of 13 amino acids. The germline V gene has CDR1 MDHEN and CDR2 SYDVKM. J gave up 6 bases and V 10 bases, and 9 bases lay outside the gene matches. CDR3 loop: CATQQQGAHGYTF. For the CDR3, the DNA is TGTGCCACACAACAACAGGGGGCGCATGGCTACACCTTC.